This T cell receptor (beta chain) was documented in a study of spatial heterogeneity in lung cancer. Study-wide points: Expanded tumor TCRs that were ubiquitous appeared in blood more at resection than follow-up.

This clonotype was seen many times. Its cognate antigen is unknown. TCRdb fed the 5' RACE reads into MiXCR, producing one record per CDR3 protein. This table has 15,000 to 20,000 distinct CDR3 sequences, 7% to 10% appearing once. V was clipped by 5 bases and J by 4 bases; unmatched bases: 10. This CDR3 spans 17 amino acids. Germline V gene data show CDR1 as SSHAT and CDR2 as FNYEAQ (reference sequence). Described time point: blood at routine non-recurrence follow-up after resection. From tumor, nontumor lung or frozen PBMC, whole RNA was taken unsorted for sequencing. Here the sequenced sample was PBMCs, taken at follow-up. The clonotype originates from a male donor with early-stage non-small cell lung cancer. The rearrangement joins TRBV7-7 to TRBJ2-1; 11 positions match TRBD1. CDR3 sequence reads: CASSPRTGTGGYNEQFF. The CDR3, as DNA: TGTGCCAGCAGCCCCCGCACCGGGACAGGGGGATACAATGAGCAGTTCTTC.